Sequencing of this TCR beta chain was carried out in a study of blood T cell repertoires in COVID-19. Study-level information: Donors in the United States, Italy and Spain gave samples during acute or convalescent COVID-19.

Libraries were prepared by immunoSEQ multiplex PCR; TCRdb keeps only in-frame clonotypes and omits some of them. There are roughly 500,000 clones in the sample; roughly 90% occur only once, and about 1.7% lies in the top ten. This clone was counted once. Researchers sorted participants into cohorts using their self-reported clinical history. The recovered donors of Cohort 3 showed two negative PCRs, clearance, or symptom resolution. The CDR3 sequence is 14 residues long. The V end was cut by 6 bases, the J end by 5 bases, with 16 bases between. The V gene's germline CDR1 is LNHDA and CDR2 SQIVND (reference sequence).

Sequenced: PBMCs or T cells enriched from blood (not recorded which). The chain joins TRBV19 to TRBJ1-1; D might be TRBD1 (6 bases). This TCR was sampled from a middle-aged woman who had recovered from COVID-19. The CDR3 here is CASRTSEGGTEAFF. CDR3 DNA: TGTGCCAGTAGAACCAGCGAGGGGGGGACTGAAGCTTTCTTT.